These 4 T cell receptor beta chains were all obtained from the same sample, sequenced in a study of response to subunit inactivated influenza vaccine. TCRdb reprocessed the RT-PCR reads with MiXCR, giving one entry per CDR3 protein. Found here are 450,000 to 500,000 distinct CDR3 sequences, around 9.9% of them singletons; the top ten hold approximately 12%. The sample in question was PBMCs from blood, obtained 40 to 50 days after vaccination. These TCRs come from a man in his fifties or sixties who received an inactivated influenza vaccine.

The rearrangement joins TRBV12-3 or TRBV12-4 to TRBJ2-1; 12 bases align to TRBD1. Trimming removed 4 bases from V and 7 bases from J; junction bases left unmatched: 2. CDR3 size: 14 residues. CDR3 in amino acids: CASSWGQGANEQFF. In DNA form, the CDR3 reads TGTGCCAGCAGTTGGGGACAGGGGGCGAATGAGCAGTTCTTC.

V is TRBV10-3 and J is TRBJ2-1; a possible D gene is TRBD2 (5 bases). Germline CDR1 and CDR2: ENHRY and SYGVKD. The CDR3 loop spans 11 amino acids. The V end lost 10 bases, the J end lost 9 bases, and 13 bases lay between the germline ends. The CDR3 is CATHSGIEQFF. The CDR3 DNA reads TGTGCCACACATTCCGGGATTGAGCAGTTCTTC.

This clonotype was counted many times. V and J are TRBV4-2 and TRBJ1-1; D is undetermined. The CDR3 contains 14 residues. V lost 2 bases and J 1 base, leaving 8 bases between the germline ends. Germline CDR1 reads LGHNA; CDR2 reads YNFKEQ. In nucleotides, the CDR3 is TGTGCCAGCAGCCAATCAACTGCGAACACTGAAGCTTTCTTT. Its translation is CASSQSTANTEAFF.

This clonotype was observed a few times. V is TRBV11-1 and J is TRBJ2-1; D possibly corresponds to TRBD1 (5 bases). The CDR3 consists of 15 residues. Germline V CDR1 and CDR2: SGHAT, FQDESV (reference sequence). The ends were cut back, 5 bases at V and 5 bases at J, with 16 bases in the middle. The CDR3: CASSDARGGNNEQFF. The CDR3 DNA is TGTGCCAGCAGCGACGCTAGGGGCGGAAACAATGAGCAGTTCTTC.